This T cell receptor beta chain originates from a study of cytotoxic CD8 clonotypes in ibrutinib-treated CLL. CDR3 length equals 19 residues. V trimming: 0 bases; J trimming: 7 bases; junction bases outside the gene matches: 18. Germline V lookup: CDR1 SGHNT, CDR2 YYREEE (reference sequence). With sequencing, the targeted depth ranged from 1 in 200,000 to 1 in 1 million T cells. Clones were sequenced by immunoSEQ multiplex PCR, and TCRdb holds only the in-frame ones, with some missing. Of tens of thousands of clones in the sample, 45% to 65% were seen once. The sequenced sample was PBMCs, obtained after 12 months of ibrutinib treatment. This sequence originates from a human donor with chronic lymphocytic leukemia. The gene calls are TRBV5-4 and TRBJ2-1; 8 bases are shared with TRBD2. The CDR3 reads CASSLAGGSGSLARNEQFF. The DNA of the CDR3 is TGTGCCAGCAGCTTGGCGGGGGGGAGCGGGAGTCTTGCGCGGAATGAGCAGTTCTTC.